The 24 T cell receptor beta chains below were found in one sample sequenced in a study of T cell changes during pregnancy in multiple sclerosis. The protocol was immunoSEQ multiplex PCR, while the TCRdb copy is restricted to in-frame clones and leaves out a portion. The sample has 35,000 to 40,000 clones, just over 90% seen once. The specimen was CD4+ T cells from peripheral blood mononuclear cells, collected in the third trimester of pregnancy. The receptor set was obtained from a female donor with multiple sclerosis, enrolled in a pregnancy study.

This rearrangement joins TRBV11-2 to TRBJ2-1, with TRBD1 as a possible D gene (6 bases). This CDR3 comprises 16 residues. Per the germline V gene, CDR1 is SGHAT and CDR2 is FQNNGV. The ends were cut back, 6 bases at V and 8 bases at J, with 23 bases in the middle. CDR3 in amino acids: CASSTLIRGMRDEQFF. The DNA for the CDR3 is TGTGCCAGCAGTACACTTATCAGGGGTATGAGGGATGAGCAGTTCTTC.

This rearrangement joins TRBV7-2 to TRBJ2-7; 8 bases match TRBD1. V lost 4 bases and J lost 3; bases outside the gene matches: 5. CDR3 length equals 14 residues. Germline-derived CDR1 and CDR2 are SGHTA and FQGNSA. CDR3: CASSSTGQVYEQYF. DNA for the CDR3: TGTGCCAGCAGCTCTACGGGACAGGTCTACGAGCAGTACTTC.

The table lists this clone with a count of one. The rearrangement joins TRBV5-1 to TRBJ1-2, with 11 bases identical to TRBD1. This CDR3 contains 15 residues. Germline V lookup: CDR1 SGHRS, CDR2 YFSETQ. Losses at the gene ends were 3 bases for V and 6 bases for J; bases not matched to a gene: 7. The CDR3 DNA reads as TGCGCCAGCAGCTCGGCCGGACAGGGGGCGGATGGCTACACCTTC. Translated, it gives CASSSAGQGADGYTF.

The chain joins TRBV28 to TRBJ2-3; D possibly corresponds to TRBD1 (6 bases). In germline, CDR1 is MDHEN, CDR2 SYDVKM. The CDR3 has 16 residues. V lost 5 bases and J 2 bases, leaving 17 bases between the germline ends. This CDR3 is CASSPLWTASTDTQYF. CDR3 DNA sequence: TGTGCCAGCAGTCCCCTATGGACAGCCTCCACAGATACGCAGTATTTT.

The V call is TRBV5-4, the J call TRBJ1-1; D not resolved. V was pared by 0 bases and J by 0 bases, with 6 bases between. Germline CDR1 and CDR2: SGHNT and YYREEE (reference sequence). This CDR3 contains 14 residues. The CDR3: CASSLVQMNTEAFF. In DNA, the CDR3 is TGTGCCAGCAGCTTGGTTCAGATGAACACTGAAGCTTTCTTT.

This chain uses TRBV11-2 with TRBJ2-3; no reliable D call. Trimming took 5 bases from V and 4 from J, leaving 16 bases between them. CDR1 SGHAT and CDR2 FQNNGV come from the germline V gene. The CDR3 spans 15 residues. CDR3 residues: CASSLVPSRSDTQYF. CDR3 bases: TGTGCCAGCAGCCTCGTCCCCTCTAGATCAGATACGCAGTATTTT.

The V call is TRBV30, the J call TRBJ2-7; tentatively, D is TRBD2 (5 bases). This CDR3 is 12 amino acids long. Trimming took off 5 bases at V and 5 bases at J, with 13 bases between the two ends. CDR1 and CDR2 from the germline V gene are GTSNPN and SVGIG (reference sequence). In DNA form, the CDR3 reads TGTGCCTGGGACCTAGCTTCGAACGAGCAGTACTTC. Translated, it gives CAWDLASNEQYF.

V and J are TRBV2 and TRBJ2-5; 14 nucleotides agree with TRBD2. V lost 6 bases and J lost 13; bases outside the gene matches: 10. The CDR3 loop spans 14 amino acids. The germline V gene has CDR1 SNHLY and CDR2 FYNNEI. The CDR3: CASRPEGTSGSLYF. The DNA for the CDR3 is TGTGCCAGCAGACCGGAGGGGACTAGCGGGAGCCTGTACTTC.

The gene calls are TRBV29-1 and TRBJ2-7; 7 bases are shared with TRBD1. V lost 4 bases, J lost 7 bases, and 10 bases stayed unmatched. From germline, CDR1 is SQVTM and CDR2 ANQGSEA. The CDR3 is 13 amino acids. This chain's CDR3 is CSVARGQGQEQYF. The CDR3 bases are TGCAGCGTTGCAAGGGGCCAGGGACAGGAGCAGTACTTC.

The rearrangement uses TRBV4-1 and TRBJ2-7, with TRBD2 matching over 12 bases. With V trimmed by 1 base and J by 4 bases, 17 bases remained unmatched. The CDR3 is 20 residues long. The germline V gene has CDR1 MGHRA and CDR2 YSYEKL. The CDR3: CASSQARLAGAKSVWYEQYF. CDR3 coding DNA: TGCGCCAGCAGCCAAGCCCGACTAGCGGGAGCCAAGTCGGTTTGGTACGAGCAGTACTTC.

The chain is built from TRBV11-2 and TRBJ1-5; 10 positions agree with TRBD1. The length of the CDR3 is 15 residues. V shed 2 bases, J shed 4 bases, and the junction held 2 bases outside the gene matches. Germline CDR1 SGHAT, CDR2 FQNNGV. CDR3 region: CASSLKGQGNQPQHF. The CDR3 nucleotides are TGTGCCAGCAGCTTAAAGGGACAGGGGAATCAGCCCCAGCATTTT.

The V call is TRBV11-2, the J call TRBJ2-5; D may be TRBD2 (5 bases). The CDR3 runs 17 residues. Germline CDR1 and CDR2: SGHAT and FQNNGV. Trimming cost V 0 bases and J 4 bases, with 18 bases left between them. The CDR3 region has the DNA TGTGCCAGCAGCTTAGATTACTCCGGGGATGGAAGAGAGACCCAGTACTTC. It translates to CASSLDYSGDGRETQYF.

This rearrangement joins TRBV4-2 to TRBJ2-1; 13 bases align to TRBD2. Germline values: CDR1 LGHNA, CDR2 YNFKEQ. J was trimmed by 13 bases and V by 4 bases; bases with no gene match: 7. The CDR3 has 14 amino acids. The CDR3 region is CASSLGTSGTPQFF. In nucleotides, the CDR3 is TGTGCCAGCAGCCTAGGGACTAGCGGGACACCCCAGTTCTTC.

The rearrangement joins TRBV11-1 to TRBJ2-5; weak D call: TRBD2 (6 bases). CDR3 length: 18 amino acids. CDR1 and CDR2 (germline): SGHAT, FQDESV (reference sequence). With 1 base removed from V and 6 bases from J, the gap between germline ends came to 24 bases. The DNA of the CDR3 is TGTGCCAGCAGCTTAGGTGATTGGTCGGGACTCAGCGTAAAGACCCAGTACTTC. The encoded protein is CASSLGDWSGLSVKTQYF.

This rearrangement joins TRBV4-1 to TRBJ2-3; 10 bases are shared with TRBD2. V dropped 1 base and J dropped 4; count of bases not matched to a gene: 5. There are 16 residues in the CDR3. The germline V gene has CDR1 MGHRA and CDR2 YSYEKL. DNA of the CDR3: TGCGCCAGCAGCCAAGGGGAGCGGGAGGGCGCAGATACGCAGTATTTT. Amino acids: CASSQGEREGADTQYF.

The chain recombines TRBV5-4 with TRBJ2-3; 10 bases line up with TRBD2. The germline V gene has CDR1 SGHNT and CDR2 YYREEE (reference sequence). This CDR3 has 18 residues. J lost 0 bases, V lost 4 bases, and 11 bases had no gene match. CDR3 region: CASSRGSSGGTSTDTQYF. The CDR3 region has the DNA TGTGCCAGCAGCCGGGGGTCTAGCGGGGGAACTAGCACAGATACGCAGTATTTT.

Turning to this clone: The junction shows a germline mismatch at one end, possibly a read error. The chain uses TRBV2 and TRBJ2-5; 12 nucleotides agree with TRBD2. The CDR3 contains 12 residues. Looked up from germline, CDR1 is SNHLY and CDR2 is FYNNEI. The CDR3, as DNA: TGTGCCAGCATCAGGGCTAGCGGGGGGGGAGACTTC. As protein: CASIRASGGGDF.

The rearrangement uses TRBV21-1 and TRBJ2-2; the tabulated D call, TRBD2, remains unverified against the DNA. TRBV21-1 is assigned pseudogene status. There are 16 residues in the CDR3. In DNA form, the CDR3 reads TGTGCCAGCAGCAAAGGGGAGGGGCGAGACACCGGGGAGCTGTTTTTT. It translates to CASSKGEGRDTGELFF.

V usage is TRBV28 and J usage is TRBJ1-2; tentative D call: TRBD1 (5 bases). CDR3 length: 16 amino acids. Trimming shortened V by 5 bases and J by 8 bases, and 24 bases separated the two germline ends. Germline V gene sequence: CDR1 MDHEN, CDR2 SYDVKM. CDR3 region: CASSILPLGVSRGYTF. The CDR3 coding sequence is TGTGCCAGCAGTATACTCCCTCTAGGGGTTTCGCGCGGCTACACCTTC.

This chain connects TRBV5-1 to TRBJ2-3, with 7 nucleotides matching TRBD2. The J segment lost 3 bases and the V segment lost 0 bases, leaving 7 bases of the junction unmatched. Germline CDR1 and CDR2: SGHRS and YFSETQ. The CDR3 has 16 amino acids. In nucleotides, the CDR3 is TGCGCCAGCAGCTTGGGAGGGAGGGCCGGAACAGATACGCAGTATTTT. This encodes CASSLGGRAGTDTQYF.

This clone appeared a single time. This chain connects TRBV5-4 to TRBJ1-5, with a possible D match to TRBD1 (6 bases). The CDR3 consists of 14 residues. The V and J ends lost 5 bases and 1 base respectively, with 10 bases between them. Germline loops: CDR1 SGHNT, CDR2 YYREEE (reference sequence). The CDR3 DNA is TGTGCCAGCAGTATTACAGGGAGCAATCAGCCCCAGCATTTT. Encoded protein: CASSITGSNQPQHF.

V and J are TRBV4-2 and TRBJ2-7; 7 bases line up with TRBD2. This CDR3 spans 14 amino acids. The V segment lost 0 bases and the J segment 2 bases; nucleotides outside the gene matches: 1. CDR1 LGHNA and CDR2 YNFKEQ come from the germline V gene. The DNA of the CDR3 is TGTGCCAGCAGCCAAGATCTAGCGGCCTACGAGCAGTACTTC. This encodes CASSQDLAAYEQYF.

The chain is built from TRBV5-5 and TRBJ1-2; D gene ambiguous. The V end was cut by 0 bases, the J end by 3 bases, with 9 bases between. The V gene's germline CDR1 is SGHKS and CDR2 YYEKEE (reference sequence). This CDR3 has 14 residues. The CDR3 is CASSLDAGYYGYTF. Here the CDR3 DNA reads TGTGCCAGCAGCTTGGACGCAGGATACTATGGCTACACCTTC. Based on the CDR3 plus reference TRBV5-5 and TRBJ1-2, the full variable domain is DAGVTQSPTHLIKTRGQQVTLRCSPISGHKSVSWYQQVLGQGPQFIFQYYEKEERGRGNFPDRFSARQFPNYSSELNVNALLLGDSALYLCASSLDAGYYGYTFGSGTRLTVV.

This clone showed up just once. The V call is TRBV5-1, the J call TRBJ2-7; maybe TRBD2 (6 bases). V shed 3 bases and J shed 4 bases, with 17 bases lying between them. The CDR3 runs to 15 residues. Looked up from germline, CDR1 is SGHRS and CDR2 is YFSETQ. CDR3 DNA: TGCGCCAGCAGCTCCCAAAGTGGGGGGAGGTACGAGCAGTACTTC. Translation: CASSSQSGGRYEQYF. Full variable domain (rest looked up from reference TRBV5-1 and TRBJ2-7): KAGVTQTPRYLIKTRGQQVTLSCSPISGHRSVSWYQQTPGQGLQFLFEYFSETQRNKGNFPGRFSGRQFSNSRSEMNVSTLELGDSALYLCASSSQSGGRYEQYFGPGTRLTVT.